These T cell receptor beta chains were read from a single sample in a study of blood T cell repertoires in COVID-19. Some clones are missing from TCRdb's copy, which holds only in-frame ones; the method was immunoSEQ multiplex PCR. The table lists roughly 100,000 clones, roughly 87% of them singletons. Sequenced sample: peripheral blood. The receptors stem from a human donor in a cohort sampled during active COVID-19. Both conserved end residues are part of each CDR3. The listing skips clone size in some rows; elsewhere it reads once, few, many or a size class.

>-|TRBV5-4|TRBJ2-3
CASSPGDAMVADTQYF
>few|TRBV7-9|TRBJ1-4
CASSLGLLANEKLFF
>-|TRBV29-1|TRBJ2-4
CSVGTSGNIQYF
>-|TRBV7-9|TRBJ2-2
CASSQTGEPTGMLAGELFF
>-|TRBV28|TRBJ2-3
CASSHGQSWLGTDTQYF
>once|TRBV19|TRBJ2-6
CASSLGTDDSGANVLTF
>once|TRBV9|TRBJ1-1
CASSVVGGGDTEAFF
>few|TRBV28|TRBJ2-3
CASSSPGTTDTQYF
>once|TRBV11-2|TRBJ1-1
CASSLVSRNTEAFF
>-|TRBV19|TRBJ1-1
CASRLTGTVNTEAFF
>-|TRBV19|TRBJ2-1
CASSFNRGPNEQFF
>-|TRBV7-9|TRBJ2-7
CASSFLQGYEQYF
>-|TRBV7-2|TRBJ1-5
CASSPTGGSQPQHF
>-|TRBV7-8|TRBJ2-5
CASSLVSGQETQYF
>-|TRBV10-2|TRBJ2-3
CASSDRRGSTDTQYF
>-|TRBV5-1|TRBJ2-7
CASSFGSSYEQYF
>-|TRBV7-8|TRBJ2-7
CASSSGDSYEQYF
>-|TRBV10-1|TRBJ2-7
CASSEWEVPYEQYF
>-|TRBV28|TRBJ2-3
CATKGEVGRVKDTQYF
>-|TRBV5-4|TRBJ1-2
CASSSGQWGYTF
>-|TRBV14|TRBJ1-3
CASSQPNQGNTIYF
>-|TRBV6-5|TRBJ2-5
CASSQTVAPQETQYF
>-|TRBV5-1|TRBJ2-3
CASSTTRDREVDTQYF
>-|TRBV27|TRBJ1-2
CASSSPSGTGFYGYTF
>few|TRBV29-1|TRBJ2-7
CSVGLGAYEQYF
>once|TRBV19|TRBJ1-1
CASSTINRWPNTEAFF
>-|TRBV7-9|TRBJ2-5
CASSKTSYNQETQYF